This T cell receptor beta chain derives from a study of blood T cell repertoires in COVID-19. Original analysis: Reference gene primer amplification in the assay estimated nucleated cell counts. The repertoire was sequenced with immunoSEQ multiplex PCR; TCRdb's copy has only in-frame clones and lacks some. V and J calls and clone size are copied from that table; D and trimming were computed from the DNA. The sample lists around 120,000 clones; roughly 69% were seen once. This clone appeared a few times. Sequenced sample: peripheral blood. This sequence originates from a woman in her 70s with acute or convalescent COVID-19.

CDR3 DNA: TGTGCCAGCAGCAAGCCGCCAGGGGGGCATCAGCCCCAGCATTTT. It is translated as CASSKPPGGHQPQHF. The gene calls are TRBV21-1 and TRBJ1-5; the DNA was not compared with TRBD1, the D call given in the table. TRBV21-1 corresponds to a pseudogene. The CDR3 totals 15 residues.